A single sample gave rise to the 22 T cell receptor beta chains below, sequenced in a study of T cell changes during pregnancy in multiple sclerosis. Generated by immunoSEQ multiplex PCR, the TCRdb table keeps only in-frame clones and is missing some. This sample has approximately 33,000 clones, with approximately 86% found just once. Sequenced here: CD4+ T cells from peripheral blood mononuclear cells, sampled in the first trimester of pregnancy. Receptors originate from a female donor in good health, enrolled as a control in a pregnancy study.

V and J are TRBV4-3 and TRBJ2-2; D uncertain. This CDR3 has 15 residues. Germline CDR1 reads LGHNA; CDR2 reads YSLEER. V lost 1 base, J lost 6 bases, and 12 bases lay in between. The CDR3 spells CASSQVDRTAGELFF. CDR3 sequence (DNA): TGCGCCAGCAGCCAAGTCGATCGAACAGCCGGGGAGCTGTTTTTT.

The chain links TRBV7-2 to TRBJ1-5, with TRBD1 matching 8 bases. The CDR3 runs to 14 residues. V gave up 5 bases and J gave up 6 bases; unmatched junction bases: 6. CDR1 is SGHTA, CDR2 FQGNSA, per germline. The CDR3: CASSPDRGSQPQHF. The DNA of the CDR3 is TGTGCCAGCAGCCCTGACAGGGGTAGTCAGCCCCAGCATTTT.

The rearrangement uses TRBV9 and TRBJ2-3; D perhaps matches TRBD2 (5 bases). With 2 bases removed from V and 1 base from J, the gap between germline ends came to 11 bases. Germline V gene sequence: CDR1 SGDLS, CDR2 YYNGEE. The length of the CDR3 is 15 residues. The CDR3 protein is CASSVSSGGTDTQYF. The CDR3 nucleotides are TGTGCCAGCAGCGTCTCAAGCGGAGGCACAGATACGCAGTATTTT.

The chain recombines TRBV30 with TRBJ1-3; 8 positions agree with TRBD1. Germline CDR1 is GTSNPN and CDR2 is SVGIG (reference sequence). The CDR3 has 14 residues. V was pared by 2 bases and J by 2 bases, with 2 bases of the junction left unmatched. The CDR3 loop reads CAWSQGAAGNTIYF. CDR3 bases: TGTGCCTGGAGTCAGGGGGCAGCTGGAAACACCATATATTTT.

CDR3 residues: CAWSATPASGSFYNEQFF. The CDR3 nucleotides read TGTGCCTGGAGCGCGACCCCCGCTAGCGGGAGTTTTTACAATGAGCAGTTCTTC. This chain joins TRBV30 and TRBJ2-1; 10 bases fit TRBD2. Germline V gene data show CDR1 as GTSNPN and CDR2 as SVGIG (reference sequence). V lost 3 bases to trimming and J lost 4 bases; unmatched junction nucleotides: 15. This CDR3 spans 18 amino acids.

The chain joins TRBV6-1 to TRBJ1-2, with 8 bases that match TRBD1. V lost 2 bases to trimming and J lost 3 bases; unmatched junction nucleotides: 5. The CDR3 has 15 amino acids. Per the germline V gene, CDR1 is MNHNS and CDR2 is SASEGT. The CDR3 sequence is CASSESGTGDYGYTF. DNA for the CDR3: TGTGCCAGCAGTGAATCCGGGACAGGAGACTATGGCTACACCTTC.

This chain uses TRBV10-3 with TRBJ1-1; 9 nucleotides line up with TRBD1. The CDR3 loop spans 15 amino acids. The germline gives CDR1 ENHRY, CDR2 SYGVKD. V lost 7 bases and J lost 0; bases outside the gene matches: 6. CDR3 bases: TGTGCCATCACCCTGACAGGGGGAATGAACACTGAAGCTTTCTTT. Protein sequence: CAITLTGGMNTEAFF.

The V and J genes are TRBV5-6 and TRBJ2-7, with 7 bases aligning to TRBD2. V gave up 5 bases and J gave up 0 bases; unmatched junction bases: 8. The CDR3 contains 15 residues. Looked up from germline, CDR1 is SGHDT and CDR2 is YYEEEE. CDR3 coding DNA: TGTGCCAGCAGGGGGGGGAGGCTCCTCTCCTACGAGCAGTACTTC. Protein: CASRGGRLLSYEQYF.

V usage is TRBV19 and J usage is TRBJ1-5; 7 bases are shared with TRBD1. This CDR3 contains 15 residues. CDR1 and CDR2 from the germline V gene are LNHDA and SQIVND (reference sequence). Trimming removed 7 bases from V and 2 bases from J; junction bases left unmatched: 8. This CDR3 reads CASTPGGQGNQPQHF. CDR3 coding DNA: TGTGCCAGTACCCCAGGGGGGCAGGGCAATCAGCCCCAGCATTTT.

The chain recombines TRBV7-2 with TRBJ1-1, with 11 nucleotides matching TRBD1. Germline CDR1 is SGHTA and CDR2 is FQGNSA. The CDR3 spans 16 residues. The V gene end was trimmed by 5 bases and the J gene end by 7 bases; junction bases not matched to a gene: 12. The CDR3 sequence: CASSNLGTGGFGEAFF. The CDR3 DNA follows: TGTGCCAGCAGCAACCTCGGGACAGGGGGTTTTGGTGAAGCTTTCTTT.

The CDR3 protein is CASSPGTGRLSYEQYF. The CDR3 DNA follows: TGTGCCAGCAGTCCCGGGACAGGGAGACTCTCCTACGAGCAGTACTTC. The chain combines TRBV27 with TRBJ2-7, with 9 bases fitting TRBD1. The CDR3 loop spans 16 amino acids. V dropped 5 bases and J dropped 0; count of bases not matched to a gene: 8. Germline CDR1 MNHEY, CDR2 SMNVEV (reference sequence).

This chain's CDR3 is CASSLAPTGGNEQFF. The CDR3 DNA reads as TGTGCCAGCAGCTTAGCCCCAACAGGGGGCAATGAGCAGTTCTTC. The chain has TRBV11-1 and TRBJ2-1, with 8 bases identical to TRBD1. The CDR3 is 15 residues long. In germline, CDR1 is SGHAT, CDR2 FQDESV (reference sequence). With V trimmed by 0 bases and J by 6 bases, 4 bases remained unmatched. The full variable domain, with the rest looked up from reference TRBV11-1 and TRBJ2-1, is EAEVAQSPRYKITEKSQAVAFWCDPISGHATLYWYRQILGQGPELLVQFQDESVVDDSQLPKDRFSAERLKGVDSTLKIQPAELGDSAMYLCASSLAPTGGNEQFFGPGTRLTVL.

This chain connects TRBV6-1 to TRBJ1-5; 7 bases are shared with TRBD1. Germline V gives CDR1 MNHNS, CDR2 SASEGT. The CDR3 totals 14 residues. V lost 5 bases and J lost 5; bases outside the gene matches: 6. The CDR3 protein is CASSIQGGDQPQHF. The CDR3, as DNA: TGTGCCAGCAGTATTCAGGGGGGCGATCAGCCCCAGCATTTT.

This rearrangement joins TRBV5-4 to TRBJ2-2; TRBD2 aligns across 8 bases. CDR1 is SGHNT, CDR2 YYREEE, per germline (reference sequence). After removal of 2 bases from V and 4 bases from J, the junction contained 7 bases not matched to a gene. CDR3 length equals 16 residues. CDR3 sequence: CASSLVGGVSTGELFF. The CDR3 region has the DNA TGTGCCAGCAGCTTAGTCGGGGGGGTGAGCACCGGGGAGCTGTTTTTT.

J is TRBJ2-6 and V is TRBV6-5; maybe TRBD2 (7 bases). There are 15 residues in the CDR3. The germline V gene has CDR1 MNHEY and CDR2 SVGAGI. V was pared by 7 bases and J by 2 bases, with 12 bases between. CDR3 nucleotide sequence: TGTGCCAGCACCATGGGGGGGCCTGGGGCCAACGTCCTGACTTTC. This translates into CASTMGGPGANVLTF.

This chain joins TRBV18 and TRBJ2-7; possible D gene TRBD2, 5 bases. This CDR3 contains 13 residues. Trimming took off 0 bases at V and 5 bases at J, with 8 bases between the two ends. Germline CDR1 reads KGHSH; CDR2 reads LQKENI. CDR3 region: CASSPPSDNEQYF. Here the CDR3 DNA reads TGTGCCAGCTCACCACCTAGCGACAACGAGCAGTACTTC.

The rearrangement uses TRBV10-3 and TRBJ2-2, with 8 bases matching TRBD2. Germline-derived CDR1 and CDR2 are ENHRY and SYGVKD. The CDR3 covers 16 residues. With V trimmed by 6 bases and J by 4 bases, 10 bases remained unmatched. The CDR3 reads CAISPGVLAVTGELFF. CDR3 sequence (DNA): TGTGCCATCAGCCCGGGGGTACTAGCGGTCACCGGGGAGCTGTTTTTT.

The chain carries TRBV9 and TRBJ1-3; maybe TRBD1 (5 bases). V was trimmed by 4 bases and J by 4 bases, leaving 15 bases between them. This CDR3 is 15 amino acids long. Looked up from germline, CDR1 is SGDLS and CDR2 is YYNGEE. The CDR3 sequence: CASSSAGVRGNTIYF. As DNA, the CDR3 is TGTGCCAGCAGCTCCGCGGGGGTCCGAGGAAACACCATATATTTT.

The chain recombines TRBV12-5 with TRBJ2-7; TRBD2 agrees at 9 bases. Germline V lookup: CDR1 LGHNT, CDR2 FRNRAP. This CDR3 comprises 12 residues. V dropped 5 bases and J dropped 7; count of bases not matched to a gene: 3. The CDR3 DNA is TGTGCTAGTGGTACAGCGGGGGGTGAGCAGTACTTC. It yields the protein CASGTAGGEQYF. The full variable domain, in which reference TRBV12-5 and TRBJ2-7 provide the parts outside the CDR3, is DARVTQTPRHKVTEMGQEVTMRCQPILGHNTVFWYRQTMMQGLELLAYFRNRAPLDDSGMPKDRFSAEMPDATLATLKIQPSEPRDSAVYFCASGTAGGEQYFGPGTRLTVT.

CDR3 sequence (DNA): TGTGCCTGGGCACAGGGGCATGAGCAGTTCTTC. Translated: CAWAQGHEQFF. The chain recombines TRBV30 with TRBJ2-1, with TRBD1 matching over 7 bases. There are 11 residues in the CDR3. Trimming took 5 bases from V and 8 from J; bases not matched to a gene: 3. Looked up from germline, CDR1 is GTSNPN and CDR2 is SVGIG (reference sequence).

This clone was seen once. The chain is built from TRBV5-1 and TRBJ2-7; the match to TRBD1 covers 8 bases. The germline V gene encodes CDR1 SGHRS and CDR2 YFSETQ. With 4 bases clipped from V and 6 bases from J, the junction kept 6 bases outside the gene matches. The CDR3 extends over 13 amino acids. The CDR3: CASSLGQGGEQYF. Written as DNA, the CDR3 is TGCGCCAGCAGCCTAGGACAGGGCGGCGAGCAGTACTTC.

The chain employs TRBV9 and TRBJ2-2; D uncertain. Germline lookup yields CDR1 SGDLS and CDR2 YYNGEE. With 4 bases removed from V and 1 base from J, the gap between germline ends came to 11 bases. CDR3 length: 15 amino acids. The CDR3, as DNA: TGTGCCAGCAGCCCTAGTCCTGGGAACACCGGGGAGCTGTTTTTT. Translated: CASSPSPGNTGELFF.